The clone carrying this T cell receptor (beta chain) was seen only a few times. Its target is not known. These data belong to a study of T-cell reconstitution after alpha-beta-depleted transplantation in children. Study findings and constraints: T-cell counts and diversity at one year following transplant were attributed mainly to newly produced T cells.

Researchers prepared the TCRbeta library using unique molecular identifiers, the study reports. TCRdb fed the PCR reads into MiXCR, producing one record per CDR3 protein. The sample lists just over 950,000 distinct CDR3 sequences; roughly 29% were seen once. Trimming left V 3 bases short and J 4 bases short, with 15 bases between. The length of the CDR3 is 15 residues. CDR1 SGHKS and CDR2 YYEKEE come from the germline V gene (reference sequence). This clonotype originated in a boy under three years old who had a stem cell transplant for SCID, so the T cells may come from the graft donor. This specimen consisted of PBMCs, mostly from graft donor cells, obtained 360 days after TCRalphabeta/CD19-depleted stem cell transplant. The chain links TRBV5-5 to TRBJ2-3; D possibly corresponds to TRBD1 (5 bases). The CDR3: CASSSRSGLPDTQYF. CDR3 DNA: TGTGCCAGCAGCTCCCGTTCAGGGCTTCCAGATACGCAGTATTTT. The whole variable domain, filled in from reference TRBV5-5 and TRBJ2-3, reads DAGVTQSPTHLIKTRGQQVTLRCSPISGHKSVSWYQQVLGQGPQFIFQYYEKEERGRGNFPDRFSARQFPNYSSELNVNALLLGDSALYLCASSSRSGLPDTQYFGPGTRLTVL.